These 20 T cell receptor beta chains came from one sample sequenced in a study of blood T cell repertoires in COVID-19. Method: immunoSEQ multiplex PCR; TCRdb's copy keeps in-frame clones and lacks some. The sample yields about 120,000 clones, 75% to 90% seen once. Sequencing was performed on peripheral blood. Receptors originate from a woman in her sixties or seventies with COVID-19, enrolled during active disease.

The V gene is TRBV18, the J gene TRBJ1-5; the D gene is possibly TRBD1 (6 bases). This CDR3 has 16 amino acids. V was shortened by 6 bases and J by 4 bases, with 19 bases between the two germline ends. CDR1 and CDR2 from the germline V gene are KGHSH and LQKENI. CDR3: CASSRFSGGTNQPQHF. CDR3 bases: TGTGCCAGCTCCCGCTTTTCCGGGGGGACAAATCAGCCCCAGCATTTT.

This clone was found a few times. V and J are TRBV19 and TRBJ2-1, with TRBD1 matching over 8 bases. This CDR3 has 18 amino acids. Germline V gene lookup returns CDR1 LNHDA and CDR2 SQIVND (reference sequence). V dropped 3 bases and J dropped 6; count of bases not matched to a gene: 16. This CDR3 reads CASSIGVRRGLRGNEQFF. The CDR3 coding sequence is TGTGCCAGTAGTATTGGGGTCCGCAGGGGGCTCCGCGGCAATGAGCAGTTCTTC.

The chain recombines TRBV4-1 with TRBJ1-6; TRBD1 might be the D (5 bases). Germline CDR1 MGHRA, CDR2 YSYEKL. V was shortened by 3 bases and J by 10 bases, with 16 bases between the two germline ends. The CDR3 runs 15 residues. CDR3 loop: CASSHPPGGASPLHF. The CDR3 DNA reads TGCGCCAGCAGCCATCCCCCCGGGGGAGCATCACCCCTCCACTTT.

The V call is TRBV5-1, the J call TRBJ1-3; D remains unclear. V was clipped by 4 bases and J by 0 bases, with 14 bases between them. CDR1 is SGHRS, CDR2 YFSETQ, per germline. The CDR3 runs 16 residues. The CDR3 is CASSTQHRDSGNTIYF. The DNA for the CDR3 is TGCGCCAGCAGCACGCAACACAGAGACTCTGGAAACACCATATATTTT.

The chain is built from TRBV19 and TRBJ1-4; D perhaps matches TRBD1 (6 bases). The germline V gene has CDR1 LNHDA and CDR2 SQIVND (reference sequence). This CDR3 is built from 14 residues. Trimming took off 3 bases at V and 7 bases at J, with 12 bases between the two ends. As DNA, the CDR3 is TGTGCCAGTAGTATTTCAGGGGCCCTTGAAAAACTGTTTTTT. Residues: CASSISGALEKLFF.

V gene TRBV28 combines with J gene TRBJ1-1; D perhaps matches TRBD1 (5 bases). Trimming cost V 3 bases and J 4 bases, with 9 bases left between them. The length of the CDR3 is 13 residues. Per the germline V gene, CDR1 is MDHEN and CDR2 is SYDVKM. The CDR3 reads CASSLEGSTEAFF. The CDR3 DNA follows: TGTGCCAGCAGTTTGGAGGGGAGCACTGAAGCTTTCTTT.

The chain carries TRBV13 and TRBJ1-4; 9 nucleotides agree with TRBD1. Germline V lookup: CDR1 PRHDT, CDR2 FYEKMQ (reference sequence). V was clipped by 4 bases and J by 4 bases; unmatched bases: 1. This CDR3 has 14 amino acids. CDR3 sequence (DNA): TGTGCCAGCAGCTCGGGACAGGGTAATGAAAAACTGTTTTTT. Protein sequence: CASSSGQGNEKLFF.

The chain is built from TRBV11-3 and TRBJ1-2; no firm D call. CDR3 length: 13 amino acids. Trimming took off 4 bases at V and 6 bases at J, with 12 bases between the two ends. The V gene's germline CDR1 is SGHNT and CDR2 YENEEA. CDR3 residues: CASSSRGGHGYTF. The CDR3 DNA sequence: TGTGCCAGCAGCTCCCGCGGAGGGCATGGCTACACCTTC.

The gene calls are TRBV5-4 and TRBJ2-5; possibly TRBD1 for D (6 bases). Trimming left V 3 bases short and J 2 bases short, with 14 bases between. Germline CDR1 and CDR2: SGHNT and YYREEE (reference sequence). The CDR3 runs to 15 residues. The CDR3 protein is CASSSTQDRQETQYF. Here the CDR3 DNA reads TGTGCCAGCAGCTCGACCCAGGACAGACAAGAGACCCAGTACTTC.

The chain employs TRBV21-1 and TRBJ2-7; no check of the table's D call, TRBD1, against the DNA was made. TRBV21-1 corresponds to a pseudogene. The CDR3 totals 16 residues. CDR3 region: CASSRGTGAPSDEQYF. DNA for the CDR3: TGTGCCAGCAGCAGGGGGACAGGGGCGCCTAGCGACGAGCAGTACTTC.

The chain has TRBV5-8 and TRBJ1-5; TRBD1 is a possible D gene (5 bases). This CDR3 is 15 amino acids long. V was clipped by 4 bases and J by 0 bases, with 11 bases between them. CDR1 SGHTS and CDR2 YDEGEE come from the germline V gene. The CDR3: CASSLYRISNQPQHF. The CDR3 nucleotides read TGTGCCAGCAGCCTCTACAGGATTAGCAATCAGCCCCAGCATTTT.

This clone is a singleton in its sample. The rearrangement uses TRBV29-1 and TRBJ1-1; D call uncertain. This CDR3 is 12 amino acids long. Germline CDR1 reads SQVTM; CDR2 reads ANQGSEA. V gave up 4 bases and J gave up 1 base, with 7 bases separating them. CDR3: CSVVGANTEAFF. Written as DNA, the CDR3 is TGCAGCGTTGTGGGAGCGAACACTGAAGCTTTCTTT.

This sequence joins TRBV6-2 or TRBV6-3 and TRBJ1-2, with TRBD1 identical over 7 bases. The V and J ends lost 5 bases and 4 bases, in that order; junction bases with no gene match: 7. This CDR3 region has 14 residues. Germline V lookup: CDR1 MNHEY, CDR2 SVGEGT. CDR3 loop: CASSTATGSYGYTF. The CDR3, as DNA: TGTGCCAGCAGTACCGCGACAGGGTCCTATGGCTACACCTTC.

The chain carries TRBV7-3 and TRBJ1-1; TRBD1 matches 10 bases. CDR1 and CDR2 from the germline V gene are SGHTA and FQGTGA. J was trimmed by 4 bases and V by 5 bases; bases with no gene match: 7. The CDR3 has 15 amino acids. CDR3 bases: TGTGCCAGCAGCGCCCCGGGGACAGGGGTCACTGAAGCTTTCTTT. Amino acid sequence: CASSAPGTGVTEAFF.

This clone was picked up a small number of times. This chain joins TRBV5-1 and TRBJ1-1; TRBD1 matches at 9 bases. CDR3 size: 14 residues. Germline V gene data show CDR1 as SGHRS and CDR2 as YFSETQ. V gave up 3 bases and J gave up 10 bases; unmatched junction bases: 10. Here the CDR3 reads CASSWRDRENGAFF. As DNA, the CDR3 is TGCGCCAGCAGCTGGAGGGACAGGGAGAATGGAGCTTTCTTT.

This clone was observed a few times. The V call is TRBV5-4, the J call TRBJ2-7; D perhaps matches TRBD2 (5 bases). V was cut by 9 bases and J by 3 bases, with 19 bases left in between. The CDR3 length is 14 residues. The germline V gene has CDR1 SGHNT and CDR2 YYREEE (reference sequence). The CDR3 is CATRRGVADYEQYF. In nucleotides, the CDR3 is TGTGCCACCCGCCGGGGAGTAGCAGACTACGAGCAGTACTTC.

The V and J genes are TRBV14 and TRBJ1-6; D is uncertain. V was shortened by 3 bases and J by 7 bases, with 10 bases between the two germline ends. Per germline, CDR1 SGHDN and CDR2 FVKESK. This CDR3 has 14 amino acids. CDR3 residues: CASSHGGPNSPLHF. The CDR3 nucleotides are TGTGCCAGCAGCCATGGTGGCCCGAATTCACCCCTCCACTTT.

This rearrangement joins TRBV4-2 to TRBJ2-7; possible D gene TRBD1, 5 bases. Germline V lookup: CDR1 LGHNA, CDR2 YNFKEQ. This CDR3 is built from 17 residues. The V end lost 1 base, the J end lost 0 bases, and 16 bases lay between the germline ends. In nucleotides, the CDR3 is TGTGCCAGCAGCCAAGCAGAAGGTATAGGGGACTCCTACGAGCAGTACTTC. Protein: CASSQAEGIGDSYEQYF.

J is TRBJ1-6 and V is TRBV4-3; perhaps TRBD1 as D (5 bases). This CDR3 is built from 15 residues. V lost 11 bases, J lost 1 base, and 15 bases lay in between. The germline V gene has CDR1 LGHNA and CDR2 YSLEER. The CDR3, as DNA: TGCGCCTCGAGGTGGCAGGGTTCCTATAATTCACCCCTCCACTTT. Translated: CASRWQGSYNSPLHF.

V usage is TRBV15 and J usage is TRBJ2-7; 10 bases line up with TRBD1. Losses at the gene ends were 1 base for V and 7 bases for J; bases not matched to a gene: 4. CDR1 LNHNV and CDR2 YYDKDF come from the germline V gene (reference sequence). This CDR3 has 14 amino acids. The CDR3 loop reads CATSRGQGAGEQYF. CDR3 in DNA: TGTGCCACCAGCAGAGGACAGGGGGCAGGGGAGCAGTACTTC.